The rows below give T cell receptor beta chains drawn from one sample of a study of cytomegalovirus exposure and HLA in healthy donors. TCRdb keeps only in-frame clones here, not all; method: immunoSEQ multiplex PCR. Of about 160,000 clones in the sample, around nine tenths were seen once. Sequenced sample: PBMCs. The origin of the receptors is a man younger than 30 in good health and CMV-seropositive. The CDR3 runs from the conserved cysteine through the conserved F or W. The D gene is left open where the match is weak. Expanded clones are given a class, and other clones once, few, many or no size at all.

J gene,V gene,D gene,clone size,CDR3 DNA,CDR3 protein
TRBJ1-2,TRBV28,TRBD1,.,TGTGCCAGCAGTTCTTTCCCAGGGGGCGCCGGTGGCTACACCTTC,CASSSFPGGAGGYTF
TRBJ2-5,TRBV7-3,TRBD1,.,TGTGCCAGCAGCCCCACAGGGGTGGGTGAGACCCAGTACTTC,CASSPTGVGETQYF
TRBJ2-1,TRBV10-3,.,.,TGTGCCATCAGTGAGGGTGCGAAGTACAATGAGCAGTTCTTC,CAISEGAKYNEQFF
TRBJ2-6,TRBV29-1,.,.,TGCAGCGTCCGGAGCTCTGGGGCCAACGTCCTGACTTTC,CSVRSSGANVLTF
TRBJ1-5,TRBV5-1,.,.,TGCGCCAGCAGCTTGAATCCCCAGGTTAGCAATCAGCCCCAGCATTTT,CASSLNPQVSNQPQHF
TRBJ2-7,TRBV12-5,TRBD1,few,TGTGCTAGTGGTTTGGCTTCAAACCGGGACAGCTCCTACGAGCAGTACTTC,CASGLASNRDSSYEQYF
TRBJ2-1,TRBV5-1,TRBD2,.,TGCGCCAGCAGCTCACTAGCGGGAGGGGAATCCTACAATGAGCAGTTCTTC,CASSSLAGGESYNEQFF
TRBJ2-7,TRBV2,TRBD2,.,TGTGCCAGCAGTGACGAGCGGGAGTGGTACGAGCAGTACTTC,CASSDEREWYEQYF
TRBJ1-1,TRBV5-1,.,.,TGCGCCAGCAGCTTCACAGAGAACACTGAAGCTTTCTTT,CASSFTENTEAFF
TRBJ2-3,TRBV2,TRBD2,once,TGTGCCAGCAGTGAAGGCCTAGCGGGAGCAGATACGCAGTATTTT,CASSEGLAGADTQYF
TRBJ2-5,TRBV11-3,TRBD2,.,TGTGCCAGCAGCTCCACTAGCGGGCCCGACCAAGAGACCCAGTACTTC,CASSSTSGPDQETQYF
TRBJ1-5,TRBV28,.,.,TGTGCCAGCAGTGAACCCAGGGATCAGCCCCAGCATTTT,CASSEPRDQPQHF
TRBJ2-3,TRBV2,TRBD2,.,TGTGCCAGCAGTGAGGTAGCGGGGGGAACAGATACGCAGTATTTT,CASSEVAGGTDTQYF
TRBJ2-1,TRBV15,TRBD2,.,TGTGCCACCAGCAGAGATGAATCTAGCGGTTACTACAATGAGCAGTTCTTC,CATSRDESSGYYNEQFF
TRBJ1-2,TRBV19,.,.,TGTGCCAGTGGGAGGGACAAATCGGTTGGCTACACCTTC,CASGRDKSVGYTF
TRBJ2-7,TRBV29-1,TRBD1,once,TGCAGCATCCACTCCGGGACAGGGCACGAGCAGTACTTC,CSIHSGTGHEQYF
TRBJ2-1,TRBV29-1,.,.,TGCAGCTTCCTCCGGGACTTGTACAATGAGCAGTTCTTC,CSFLRDLYNEQFF
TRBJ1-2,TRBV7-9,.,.,TGTGCCAGCAGCCCCGGGTCAGCCAATCGCTACACCTTC,CASSPGSANRYTF
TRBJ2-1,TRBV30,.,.,TGTGCCTGGAGTCCTAGTTCTTTCAGGGACACTTTCTACAATGAGCAGTTCTTC,CAWSPSSFRDTFYNEQFF
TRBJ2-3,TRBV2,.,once,TGTGCCAGCAAAGTGGGACTCACAGATACGCAGTATTTT,CASKVGLTDTQYF
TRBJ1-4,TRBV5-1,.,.,TGCGCCAGCAGCTTCGGGGGATCTAATGAAAAACTGTTTTTT,CASSFGGSNEKLFF
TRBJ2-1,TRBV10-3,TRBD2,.,TGTGCCATCAGTGAACTAGCGGGAGGGGACCACAATGAGCAGTTCTTC,CAISELAGGDHNEQFF